This TCR beta chain appears in the sequencing data of a study of blood T cell repertoires in COVID-19. Using immunoSEQ multiplex PCR, the repertoire was profiled, and TCRdb retains in-frame clones only, with some absent. The sample yields more than 140,000 clones, 80% to 90% seen once. Germline V lookup: CDR1 ENHRY, CDR2 SYGVKD. Trimming stripped 2 bases from V and 5 bases from J, with 12 bases between. CDR3 length: 14 amino acids. This clonotype was obtained from a woman aged 45-65 years in a cohort sampled during active or convalescent COVID-19. The V gene is TRBV10-3, the J gene TRBJ1-1; the D is unclear. Sample: peripheral blood. The CDR3 DNA reads as TGTGCCATCAGTGAGGATCCGGGTGGAACTGAAGCTTTCTTT. Encoded protein: CAISEDPGGTEAFF.